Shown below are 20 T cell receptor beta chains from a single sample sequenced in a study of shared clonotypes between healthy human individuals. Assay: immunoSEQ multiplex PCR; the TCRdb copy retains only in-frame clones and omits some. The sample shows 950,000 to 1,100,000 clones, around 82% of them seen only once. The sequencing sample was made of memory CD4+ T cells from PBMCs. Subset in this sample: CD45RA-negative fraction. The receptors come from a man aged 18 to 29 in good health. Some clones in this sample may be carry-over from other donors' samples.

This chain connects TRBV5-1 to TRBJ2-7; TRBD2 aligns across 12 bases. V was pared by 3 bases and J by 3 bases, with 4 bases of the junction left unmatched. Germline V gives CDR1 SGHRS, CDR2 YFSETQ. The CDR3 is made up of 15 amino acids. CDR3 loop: CASSSGLAGFYEQYF. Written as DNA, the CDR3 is TGCGCCAGCAGCTCCGGACTAGCGGGATTCTACGAGCAGTACTTC.

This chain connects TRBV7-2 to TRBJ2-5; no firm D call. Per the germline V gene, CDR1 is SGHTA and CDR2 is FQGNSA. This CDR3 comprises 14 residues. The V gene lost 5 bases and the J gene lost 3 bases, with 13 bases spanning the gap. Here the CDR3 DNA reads TGTGCCAGCAGCGTGGGTGCTCGAAAAGAGACCCAGTACTTC. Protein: CASSVGARKETQYF.

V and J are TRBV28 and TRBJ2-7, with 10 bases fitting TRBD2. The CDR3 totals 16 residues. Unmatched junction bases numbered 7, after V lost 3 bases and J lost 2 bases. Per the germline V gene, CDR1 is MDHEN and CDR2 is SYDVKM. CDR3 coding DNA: TGTGCCAGCAGTTTGACTAGCGGGCTGCTCCCCTACGAGCAGTACTTC. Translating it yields CASSLTSGLLPYEQYF.

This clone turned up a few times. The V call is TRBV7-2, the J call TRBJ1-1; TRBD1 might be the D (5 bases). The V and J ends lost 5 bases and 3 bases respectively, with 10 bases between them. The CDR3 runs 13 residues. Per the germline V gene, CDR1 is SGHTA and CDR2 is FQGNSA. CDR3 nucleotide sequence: TGTGCCAGCAGCCCCCAAGGGGACACTGAAGCTTTCTTT. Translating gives CASSPQGDTEAFF.

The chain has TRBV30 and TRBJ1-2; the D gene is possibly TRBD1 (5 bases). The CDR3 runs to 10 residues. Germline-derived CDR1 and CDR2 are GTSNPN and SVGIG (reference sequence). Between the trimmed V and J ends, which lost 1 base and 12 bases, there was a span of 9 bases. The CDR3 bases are TGTGCCTGGAGTGACAGGTTCCACACCTTC. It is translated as CAWSDRFHTF.

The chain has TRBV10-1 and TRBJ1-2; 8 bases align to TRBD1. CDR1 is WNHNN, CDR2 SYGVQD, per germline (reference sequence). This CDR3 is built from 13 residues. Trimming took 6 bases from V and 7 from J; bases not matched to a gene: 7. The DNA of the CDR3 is TGCGCCAGCAGCAGGGACAGGACCGGTGGCTACACCTTC. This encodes CASSRDRTGGYTF.

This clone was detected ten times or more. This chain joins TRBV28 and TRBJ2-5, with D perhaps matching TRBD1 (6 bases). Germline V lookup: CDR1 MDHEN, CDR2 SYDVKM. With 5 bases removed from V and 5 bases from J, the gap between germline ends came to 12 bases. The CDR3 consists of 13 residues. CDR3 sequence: CASSTQGRETQYF. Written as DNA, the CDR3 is TGTGCCAGCAGTACACAGGGACGGGAGACCCAGTACTTC. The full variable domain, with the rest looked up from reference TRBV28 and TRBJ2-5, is DVKVTQSSRYLVKRTGEKVFLECVQDMDHENMFWYRQDPGLGLRLIYFSYDVKMKEKGDIPEGYSVSREKKERFSLILESASTNQTSMYLCASSTQGRETQYFGPGTRLLVL.

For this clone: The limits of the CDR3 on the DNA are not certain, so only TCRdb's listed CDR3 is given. CDR3 sequence reads: CASSSSTGNQPQHF. This sequence joins TRBV6-5 and TRBJ1-5. Germline lookup yields CDR1 MNHEY and CDR2 SVGAGI. Termini included, the CDR3 measures 14 amino acids.

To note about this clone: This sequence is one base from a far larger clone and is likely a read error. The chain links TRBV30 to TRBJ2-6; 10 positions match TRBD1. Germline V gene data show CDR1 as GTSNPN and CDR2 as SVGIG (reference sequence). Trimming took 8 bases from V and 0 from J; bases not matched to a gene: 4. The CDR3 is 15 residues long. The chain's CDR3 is CAGGQGGSGANVLTF. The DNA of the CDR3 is TGTGCCGGAGGACAGGGGGGCTCTGGGGCCAACGTCCTGACTTTC. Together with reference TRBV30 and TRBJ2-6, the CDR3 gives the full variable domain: SQTIHQWPATLVQPVGSPLSLECTVEGTSNPNLYWYRQAAGRGLQLLFYSVGIGQISSEVPQNLSASRPQDRQFILSSKKLLLSDSGFYLCAGGQGGSGANVLTFGAGSRLTVL.

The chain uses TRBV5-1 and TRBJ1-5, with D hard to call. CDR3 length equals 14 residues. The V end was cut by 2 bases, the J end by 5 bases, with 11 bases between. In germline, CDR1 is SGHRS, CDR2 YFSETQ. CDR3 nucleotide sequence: TGCGCCAGCAGCTTTGACGCGAACGATCAGCCCCAGCATTTT. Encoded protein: CASSFDANDQPQHF.

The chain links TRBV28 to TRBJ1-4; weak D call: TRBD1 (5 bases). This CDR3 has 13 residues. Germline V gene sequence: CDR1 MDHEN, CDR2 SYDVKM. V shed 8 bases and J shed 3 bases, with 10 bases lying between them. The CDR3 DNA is TGTGCCAGCCAGGGTTCAGCTAATGAAAAACTGTTTTTT. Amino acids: CASQGSANEKLFF.

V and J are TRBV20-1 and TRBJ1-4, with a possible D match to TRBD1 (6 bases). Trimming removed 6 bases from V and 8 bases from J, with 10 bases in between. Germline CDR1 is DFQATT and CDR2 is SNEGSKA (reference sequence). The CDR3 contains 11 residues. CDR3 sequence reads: CSANRGEKLFF. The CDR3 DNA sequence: TGCAGTGCAAATAGGGGGGAAAAACTGTTTTTT.

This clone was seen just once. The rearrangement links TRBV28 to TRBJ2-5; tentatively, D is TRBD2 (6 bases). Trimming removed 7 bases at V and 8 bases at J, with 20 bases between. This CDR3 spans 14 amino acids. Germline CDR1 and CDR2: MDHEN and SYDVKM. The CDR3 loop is CASIPGGRRDTQYF. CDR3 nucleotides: TGTGCCAGCATCCCTGGGGGGAGAAGAGACACCCAGTACTTC.

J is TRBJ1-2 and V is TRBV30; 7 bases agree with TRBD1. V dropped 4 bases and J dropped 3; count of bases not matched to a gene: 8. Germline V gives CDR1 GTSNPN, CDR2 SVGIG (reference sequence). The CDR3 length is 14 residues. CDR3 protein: CAWTRTGADYGYTF. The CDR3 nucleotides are TGTGCCTGGACCCGAACAGGGGCGGACTATGGCTACACCTTC.

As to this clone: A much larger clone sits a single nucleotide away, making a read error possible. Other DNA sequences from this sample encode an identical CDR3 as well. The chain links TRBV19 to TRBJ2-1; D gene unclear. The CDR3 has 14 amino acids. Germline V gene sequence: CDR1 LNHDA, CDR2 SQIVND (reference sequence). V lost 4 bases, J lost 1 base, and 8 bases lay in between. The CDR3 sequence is CASSTGRSYNEQFF. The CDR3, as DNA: TGTGCCAGTAGTACGGGTCGGTCCTACAATGAGCAGTTCTTC.

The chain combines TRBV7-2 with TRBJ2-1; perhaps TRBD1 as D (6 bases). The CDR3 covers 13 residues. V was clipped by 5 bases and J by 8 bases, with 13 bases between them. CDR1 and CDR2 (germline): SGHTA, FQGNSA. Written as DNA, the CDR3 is TGTGCCAGCAGCCTACGCACAGGGCATGAGCAGTTCTTC. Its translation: CASSLRTGHEQFF.

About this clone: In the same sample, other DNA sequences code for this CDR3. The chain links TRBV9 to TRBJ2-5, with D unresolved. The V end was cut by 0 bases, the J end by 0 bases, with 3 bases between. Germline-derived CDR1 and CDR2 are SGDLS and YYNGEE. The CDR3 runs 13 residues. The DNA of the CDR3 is TGTGCCAGCAGCGTAGGGTACCAAGAGACCCAGTACTTC. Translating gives CASSVGYQETQYF.

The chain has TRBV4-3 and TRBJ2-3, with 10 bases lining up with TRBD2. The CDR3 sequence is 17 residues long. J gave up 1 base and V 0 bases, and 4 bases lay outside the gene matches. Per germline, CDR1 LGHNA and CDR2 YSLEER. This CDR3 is CASSQDASGSGTDTQYF. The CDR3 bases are TGCGCCAGCAGCCAAGATGCTAGCGGGAGTGGCACAGATACGCAGTATTTT.

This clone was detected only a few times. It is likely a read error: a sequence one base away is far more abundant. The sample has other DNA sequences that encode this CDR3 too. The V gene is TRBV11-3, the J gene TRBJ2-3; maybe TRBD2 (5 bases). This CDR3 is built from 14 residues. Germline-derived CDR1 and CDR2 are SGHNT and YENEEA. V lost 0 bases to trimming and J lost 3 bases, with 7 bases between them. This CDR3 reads CASSLDGNTDTQYF. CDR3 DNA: TGTGCCAGCAGCTTAGACGGGAATACAGATACGCAGTATTTT.

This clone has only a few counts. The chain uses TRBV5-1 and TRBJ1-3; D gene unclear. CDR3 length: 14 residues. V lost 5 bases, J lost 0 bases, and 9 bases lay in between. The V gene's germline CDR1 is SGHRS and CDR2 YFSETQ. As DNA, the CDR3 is TGCGCCAGCAGGGGTTTACCCTCTGGAAACACCATATATTTT. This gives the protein CASRGLPSGNTIYF.